These 27 T cell receptor beta chains share one sample of origin, sequenced in a study of blood T cell repertoires in COVID-19. Libraries were prepared by immunoSEQ multiplex PCR; TCRdb keeps only in-frame clonotypes and omits some of them. The table includes 130,000 or so clones, approximately 89% detected once. Sequencing was performed on peripheral blood. These receptors all come from a man aged 55-75 years with active or convalescent COVID-19.

The rearrangement uses TRBV9 and TRBJ2-4; TRBD1 might be the D (5 bases). Germline lookup yields CDR1 SGDLS and CDR2 YYNGEE. The CDR3 extends over 13 amino acids. V dropped 4 bases and J dropped 4 bases, with 9 bases sitting between them. The DNA of the CDR3 is TGTGCCAGCAGCCCGCGACAGAAAAACATTCAGTACTTC. It encodes CASSPRQKNIQYF.

J is TRBJ2-7 and V is TRBV4-3; TRBD1 might be the D (6 bases). V lost 1 base and J lost 3, with 13 bases in between. CDR3 length: 15 residues. Germline-derived CDR1 and CDR2 are LGHNA and YSLEER. CDR3 nucleotide sequence: TGCGCCAGCAGCCAAGGCACAGGGACAAACTACGAGCAGTACTTC. As protein: CASSQGTGTNYEQYF.

The CDR3 reads CASTKTGGNTGELFF. The DNA for the CDR3 is TGTGCCAGCACCAAGACAGGGGGGAACACCGGGGAGCTGTTTTTT. V gene TRBV2 combines with J gene TRBJ2-2, with 9 bases identical to TRBD1. V dropped 7 bases and J dropped 1; count of bases not matched to a gene: 4. Germline lookup yields CDR1 SNHLY and CDR2 FYNNEI. CDR3 size: 15 residues.

The genes are TRBV9 and TRBJ1-1; TRBD1 might be the D (5 bases). This CDR3 has 16 residues. V lost 1 base and J lost 0, with 13 bases in between. Germline V gene sequence: CDR1 SGDLS, CDR2 YYNGEE. CDR3 protein: CASSVPNRSMNTEAFF. The CDR3 DNA reads as TGTGCCAGCAGCGTACCCAACAGGAGCATGAACACTGAAGCTTTCTTT.

V gene TRBV2 combines with J gene TRBJ2-7; the match to TRBD2 covers 15 bases. The germline CDR1 and CDR2 sequences are SNHLY and FYNNEI. The CDR3 spans 17 residues. V gave up 4 bases and J gave up 6 bases; unmatched junction bases: 10. The CDR3 DNA reads TGTGCCAGCAGTGCTTCCGCCGGACTAGCGGGAGGGCCCGAGCAGTACTTC. As protein: CASSASAGLAGGPEQYF.

This rearrangement joins TRBV19 to TRBJ1-1; 7 positions match TRBD1. V trimming: 5 bases; J trimming: 1 base; junction bases outside the gene matches: 4. CDR1 is LNHDA, CDR2 SQIVND, per germline (reference sequence). This CDR3 has 14 amino acids. In DNA, the CDR3 is TGTGCCAGTAGTGCCAGGGGGTGGAACACTGAAGCTTTCTTT. It is translated as CASSARGWNTEAFF.

The chain uses TRBV18 and TRBJ1-6; D possibly corresponds to TRBD1 (5 bases). V was clipped by 5 bases and J by 14 bases, with 19 bases between them. The CDR3 sequence is 14 residues long. CDR1 is KGHSH, CDR2 LQKENI, per germline. CDR3: CASSSWSGGAALHF. The CDR3 nucleotides read TGTGCCAGCTCATCATGGTCGGGTGGGGCAGCCCTCCACTTT.

The chain employs TRBV2 and TRBJ1-2, with TRBD1 as a possible D gene (5 bases). Germline V gives CDR1 SNHLY, CDR2 FYNNEI. The V end was cut by 6 bases, the J end by 4 bases, with 15 bases between. The CDR3 totals 14 residues. The chain's CDR3 is CASSPRFDSYGYTF. CDR3 DNA: TGTGCCAGCAGCCCCCGATTTGACAGCTATGGCTACACCTTC.

The chain employs TRBV7-3 and TRBJ2-5, with 9 nucleotides matching TRBD1. This CDR3 region has 15 residues. Looked up from germline, CDR1 is SGHTA and CDR2 is FQGTGA. J gave up 5 bases and V 5 bases, and 9 bases lay outside the gene matches. CDR3 protein: CASSPLGQGGETQYF. The CDR3, as DNA: TGTGCCAGCAGCCCACTGGGACAGGGAGGGGAGACCCAGTACTTC.

V and J are TRBV7-8 and TRBJ1-3, with TRBD1 as a possible D gene (5 bases). The CDR3 loop spans 15 amino acids. V lost 5 bases to trimming and J lost 4 bases, with 15 bases between them. CDR1 and CDR2 (germline): SGHVS, FQNEAQ. This CDR3 reads CASSPQGLSGNTIYF. DNA of the CDR3: TGTGCCAGCAGCCCCCAGGGTTTGAGCGGAAACACCATATATTTT.

The chain recombines TRBV19 with TRBJ1-1, with D possibly matching TRBD1 (6 bases). CDR1 LNHDA and CDR2 SQIVND come from the germline V gene (reference sequence). CDR3 length: 14 amino acids. Trimming took 5 bases from V and 1 from J, leaving 11 bases between them. CDR3 nucleotide sequence: TGTGCCAGTAGTTTAACAGGGAGGAACACTGAAGCTTTCTTT. Amino acid sequence: CASSLTGRNTEAFF.

This chain joins TRBV7-2 and TRBJ2-2; 7 nucleotides line up with TRBD2. The V gene's germline CDR1 is SGHTA and CDR2 FQGNSA. Unmatched junction bases numbered 13, after V lost 1 base and J lost 5 bases. This CDR3 region has 18 residues. This CDR3 is CASSLEGSGRYYTGELFF. The DNA of the CDR3 is TGTGCCAGCAGCTTAGAGGGTAGCGGGCGTTACTATACCGGGGAGCTGTTTTTT. The full variable domain, its missing parts supplied by reference TRBV7-2 and TRBJ2-2, is GAGVSQSPSNKVTEKGKDVELRCDPISGHTALYWYRQSLGQGLEFLIYFQGNSAPDKSGLPSDRFSAERTGGSVSTLTIQRTQQEDSAVYLCASSLEGSGRYYTGELFFGEGSRLTVL.

The chain carries TRBV18 and TRBJ1-5; TRBD1 is a possible D gene (5 bases). Trimming took 3 bases from V and 0 from J, leaving 18 bases between them. CDR1 is KGHSH and CDR2 is LQKENI in the germline V gene. The CDR3 is 18 amino acids. The CDR3 loop reads CASSPTLGMGGSNQPQHF. The CDR3 DNA is TGTGCCAGCTCACCGACCCTAGGAATGGGGGGTAGCAATCAGCCCCAGCATTTT.

The DNA of the CDR3 is TGCGCCAGCAGCCAAGATTCCCTTGGGACAGGGACAGAGACCCAGTACTTC. Translating it yields CASSQDSLGTGTETQYF. This chain connects TRBV4-1 to TRBJ2-5; 9 bases match TRBD1. The germline V gene encodes CDR1 MGHRA and CDR2 YSYEKL. The junction had 9 bases not matched to a gene; V was cut back by 0 bases and J by 4 bases. The CDR3 sequence is 17 residues long.

The V and J genes are TRBV7-9 and TRBJ2-7; D unclear. The CDR3 consists of 11 residues. Trimming took 6 bases from V and 7 from J, leaving 10 bases between them. The germline gives CDR1 SEHNR, CDR2 FQNEAQ (reference sequence). CDR3 sequence (DNA): TGTGCCAGCAGTACCGCTATTGAGCAGTACTTC. Translating it yields CASSTAIEQYF.

The chain has TRBV29-1 and TRBJ2-7; 8 bases agree with TRBD1. The CDR3 has 13 residues. Germline CDR1 is SQVTM and CDR2 is ANQGSEA. V was clipped by 3 bases and J by 3 bases; unmatched bases: 4. The CDR3 nucleotides read TGCAGCGTTGATAGACAGGGGAGCTACGAGCAGTACTTC. This codes for CSVDRQGSYEQYF.

The chain combines TRBV28 with TRBJ2-7; a weak D match, TRBD2 (5 bases). The germline V and J ends were trimmed by 6 bases and 1 base, with 10 bases remaining between them. This CDR3 region has 13 residues. From germline, CDR1 is MDHEN and CDR2 SYDVKM. CDR3 amino acids: CASRRTQSYEQYF. The CDR3 bases are TGTGCCAGCAGGAGGACTCAGTCCTACGAGCAGTACTTC.

The V call is TRBV5-5, the J call TRBJ2-2; tentatively, D is TRBD2 (5 bases). The CDR3 contains 15 residues. The germline CDR1 and CDR2 sequences are SGHKS and YYEKEE (reference sequence). The V end was cut by 0 bases, the J end by 3 bases, with 9 bases between. CDR3 DNA sequence: TGTGCCAGCAGCTTGGGACTACATGACACCGGGGAGCTGTTTTTT. As protein: CASSLGLHDTGELFF.

The chain joins TRBV27 to TRBJ2-7; 10 nucleotides agree with TRBD1. CDR3 length equals 13 residues. J was trimmed by 3 bases and V by 8 bases; bases with no gene match: 4. Germline loops: CDR1 MNHEY, CDR2 SMNVEV (reference sequence). The CDR3 region is CASRGQGGYEQYF. The CDR3 DNA reads as TGTGCCAGCCGTGGACAGGGGGGCTACGAGCAGTACTTC.

This clone was observed once. The genes are TRBV29-1 and TRBJ1-3, with 7 bases fitting TRBD1. CDR3 length: 13 residues. Germline CDR1 and CDR2: SQVTM and ANQGSEA. The junction had 9 bases not matched to a gene; V was cut back by 5 bases and J by 8 bases. The chain's CDR3 is CSVTTGAVDTIYF. The DNA for the CDR3 is TGCAGCGTTACCACAGGGGCTGTTGACACCATATATTTT.

The chain recombines TRBV2 with TRBJ2-7, with D unclear. This CDR3 has 13 residues. Germline values: CDR1 SNHLY, CDR2 FYNNEI. V was shortened by 6 bases and J by 2 bases, with 11 bases between the two germline ends. The CDR3 here is CASRETVTYEQYF. The CDR3 DNA is TGTGCCAGCAGGGAGACGGTTACCTACGAGCAGTACTTC.

This clone has a single count. The gene calls are TRBV19 and TRBJ1-5; maybe TRBD1 (6 bases). CDR3 length: 17 residues. Trimming took 6 bases from V and 0 from J, leaving 18 bases between them. Germline V gene lookup returns CDR1 LNHDA and CDR2 SQIVND (reference sequence). The CDR3 loop is CASRTTPQGYSNQPQHF. The CDR3 bases are TGTGCCAGTAGAACAACCCCCCAGGGGTATAGCAATCAGCCCCAGCATTTT. Variable domain in full (rest from reference TRBV19 and TRBJ1-5): DGGITQSPKYLFRKEGQNVTLSCEQNLNHDAMYWYRQDPGQGLRLIYYSQIVNDFQKGDIAEGYSVSREKKESFPLTVTSAQKNPTAFYLCASRTTPQGYSNQPQHFGDGTRLSIL.

The chain joins TRBV30 to TRBJ2-7; TRBD2 aligns across 7 bases. Germline CDR1 and CDR2: GTSNPN and SVGIG (reference sequence). The CDR3 is 13 amino acids. Trimming took 2 bases from V and 4 from J; bases not matched to a gene: 5. The CDR3 coding sequence is TGTGCCTGGAGTAGGGAGGGGTCGTACGAGCAGTACTTC. This encodes CAWSREGSYEQYF.

The chain carries TRBV3-1 (or the pseudogene TRBV3-2) and TRBJ2-3; 10 nucleotides line up with TRBD2. Germline lookup yields CDR1 LGHDT and CDR2 YNNKEL (reference sequence). V lost 7 bases to trimming and J lost 3 bases; unmatched junction nucleotides: 7. The CDR3 covers 15 residues. CDR3 protein: CASKTALAGTDTQYF. Here the CDR3 DNA reads TGTGCCAGCAAAACCGCACTAGCGGGAACAGATACGCAGTATTTT.

V usage is TRBV7-9 and J usage is TRBJ2-7; TRBD1 aligns across 8 bases. The CDR3 contains 15 residues. The V gene's germline CDR1 is SEHNR and CDR2 FQNEAQ (reference sequence). The V gene end was trimmed by 0 bases and the J gene end by 1 base; junction bases not matched to a gene: 2. The CDR3 DNA reads as TGTGCCAGCAGCTTAGCCGGGACAGGATCCTACGAGCAGTACTTC. This encodes CASSLAGTGSYEQYF.

The V gene is TRBV19, the J gene TRBJ2-1, with TRBD2 matching 7 bases. Germline V gene sequence: CDR1 LNHDA, CDR2 SQIVND (reference sequence). Germline trimming cut 2 bases from V and 3 bases from J; bases unmatched to any gene: 7. The CDR3 has 16 residues. The DNA for the CDR3 is TGTGCCAGTAGTATATTCCCCCCGGGAGGCTACAATGAGCAGTTCTTC. Protein product: CASSIFPPGGYNEQFF. The variable domain in full, with the rest retrieved from reference TRBV19 and TRBJ2-1, is DGGITQSPKYLFRKEGQNVTLSCEQNLNHDAMYWYRQDPGQGLRLIYYSQIVNDFQKGDIAEGYSVSREKKESFPLTVTSAQKNPTAFYLCASSIFPPGGYNEQFFGPGTRLTVL.

The chain is built from TRBV5-1 and TRBJ2-1; the D gene is possibly TRBD2 (5 bases). Germline CDR1 reads SGHRS; CDR2 reads YFSETQ. The CDR3 is 14 residues long. V lost 6 bases, J lost 5 bases, and 15 bases lay in between. Here the CDR3 DNA reads TGCGCCAGCACTATGAGAGGGTGGGACAATGAGCAGTTCTTC. This codes for CASTMRGWDNEQFF.